Below are 17 T cell receptor beta chains sequenced from a single sample in a study of T cell repertoires in cytomegalovirus infection. TCRdb passed the reads through MiXCR, listing each CDR3 protein once. The sample yields 560,000 or so distinct CDR3 sequences, approximately 15% seen once. The sample comprised CD8+ T cells from PBMCs. The receptor set was obtained from a human donor in good health (CMV status not recorded). Some clones in this sample may be carry-over from other donors' samples.

This chain connects TRBV28 to TRBJ1-5, with 7 bases lining up with TRBD1. The CDR3 runs to 17 residues. Germline CDR1 is MDHEN and CDR2 is SYDVKM. Losses at the gene ends were 3 bases for V and 0 bases for J; bases not matched to a gene: 8. The CDR3 is CASSLWGRGYSNQPQHF. In nucleotides, the CDR3 is TGTGCCAGCAGTTTGTGGGGCAGGGGGTATAGCAATCAGCCCCAGCATTTT.

The table lists this clonotype with many counts. The CDR3 nucleotides read TGCGCCAGCAGCCAATTCGGGGGGGCGATCTCCTACAATGAGCAGTTCTTC. The encoded protein is CASSQFGGAISYNEQFF. The chain is built from TRBV4-1 and TRBJ2-1; TRBD2 matches 8 bases. Germline loops: CDR1 MGHRA, CDR2 YSYEKL. After removal of 2 bases from V and 0 bases from J, the junction contained 6 bases not matched to a gene. CDR3 length: 17 residues.

This clonotype was seen ten or more times. This chain links TRBV6-1 with TRBJ2-1; 10 nucleotides agree with TRBD2. CDR1 is MNHNS, CDR2 SASEGT, per germline. This CDR3 has 15 amino acids. V shed 7 bases and J 1 base; nucleotides not matched to a gene: 4. CDR3 protein: CASIFSGRSYNEQFF. CDR3 DNA sequence: TGTGCCAGCATTTTTAGCGGGAGGTCCTACAATGAGCAGTTCTTC.

On this clonotype: At one end the junction does not follow the germline gene, possibly because of a read error. The chain combines TRBV5-6 with TRBJ1-5; no definite D call. Germline V gene sequence: CDR1 SGHDT, CDR2 YYEEEE. The CDR3 is made up of 14 amino acids. Written as DNA, the CDR3 is TGTGCCAGCTTCACCTGGAGGAAAAATCAGTCCCAGCATTTT. It codes for CASFTWRKNQSQHF.

The sample holds a few counts of this clonotype. V and J are TRBV29-1 and TRBJ2-3; 7 bases line up with TRBD1. The CDR3 runs 14 residues. CDR1 and CDR2 (germline): SQVTM, ANQGSEA. Trimming removed 7 bases from V and 0 bases from J; junction bases left unmatched: 7. CDR3 sequence (DNA): TGCAGCGCTGGGGGACAGCTTAGCACAGATACGCAGTATTTT. Translating it yields CSAGGQLSTDTQYF.

This clonotype was seen repeatedly, ten times or more. The J gene is TRBJ1-1, the V gene TRBV28; D remains ambiguous. Germline CDR1 and CDR2: MDHEN and SYDVKM. Deletions cut 2 bases from V and 1 base from J, with 8 bases between. This CDR3 is built from 14 residues. The CDR3 DNA reads as TGTGCCAGCAGTTTACTACAGAAGAACACTGAAGCTTTCTTT. Encoded protein: CASSLLQKNTEAFF. Full variable domain (remainder filled in from reference TRBV28 and TRBJ1-1): DVKVTQSSRYLVKRTGEKVFLECVQDMDHENMFWYRQDPGLGLRLIYFSYDVKMKEKGDIPEGYSVSREKKERFSLILESASTNQTSMYLCASSLLQKNTEAFFGQGTRLTVV.

Comment on this clonotype: In this CDR3 the conserved last residue, phenylalanine or tryptophan, is missing, so a read error is likely. V gene TRBV15 combines with J gene TRBJ2-1; the D gene is possibly TRBD2 (6 bases). Per germline, CDR1 LNHNV and CDR2 YYDKDF (reference sequence). The CDR3 length is 17 residues. Trimming pared 5 bases from V and 7 bases from J, leaving 24 bases between. CDR3 sequence: CATSRVASGTSINEQFL. The CDR3, as DNA: TGTGCCACCAGCCGAGTCGCGAGTGGTACTAGCATTAATGAGCAGTTCTTA.

The chain couples TRBV10-3 to TRBJ2-7, with D uncertain. V was shortened by 2 bases and J by 1 base, with 6 bases between the two germline ends. This CDR3 is built from 13 residues. Germline V gives CDR1 ENHRY, CDR2 SYGVKD. The CDR3 here is CAISEDISYEQYF. CDR3 in DNA: TGTGCCATCAGTGAGGACATTTCCTACGAGCAGTACTTC.

The gene calls are TRBV19 and TRBJ1-2, with TRBD1 identical over 9 bases. V lost 5 bases and J lost 6; bases outside the gene matches: 10. The germline V gene has CDR1 LNHDA and CDR2 SQIVND (reference sequence). This CDR3 spans 15 amino acids. The DNA of the CDR3 is TGTGCCAGTAGTCCCTCCGGGACAGGGTTCAATGGCTACACCTTC. This sequence encodes CASSPSGTGFNGYTF.

This chain links TRBV5-6 with TRBJ2-1, with a tentative D call TRBD2 (6 bases). This CDR3 is built from 11 residues. CDR1 and CDR2 from the germline V gene are SGHDT and YYEEEE. Trimming stripped 3 bases from V and 14 bases from J, with 12 bases between. This chain's CDR3 is CASSWGTLEFF. CDR3 sequence (DNA): TGTGCCAGCAGCTGGGGGACTTTGGAGTTCTTC.

This clonotype was found a few times. The gene calls are TRBV19 and TRBJ1-5; tentative D call: TRBD1 (5 bases). The CDR3 is 15 residues long. Germline V CDR1 and CDR2: LNHDA, SQIVND (reference sequence). Trimming took 4 bases from V and 7 from J, leaving 17 bases between them. The CDR3 nucleotides are TGTGCCAGTAGTACCCCCTTGGGGGTGGACCAGCCCCAGCATTTT. This encodes CASSTPLGVDQPQHF.

This clonotype has just a few counts. The genes are TRBV5-1 and TRBJ1-2, with D possibly being TRBD1 (6 bases). Germline assignment: CDR1 SGHRS and CDR2 YFSETQ. V was pared by 0 bases and J by 6 bases, with 12 bases between. The CDR3 extends over 14 amino acids. Here the CDR3 reads CASSLGQGSDGYTF. As DNA, the CDR3 is TGCGCCAGCAGCTTGGGGCAGGGGAGCGATGGCTACACCTTC.

The chain uses TRBV20-1 and TRBJ2-7; 10 nucleotides agree with TRBD2. Germline V CDR1 and CDR2: DFQATT, SNEGSKA (reference sequence). V lost 0 bases and J lost 4; bases outside the gene matches: 6. The CDR3 is 15 amino acids. The CDR3 spells CSARDVASGSYEQYF. As DNA, the CDR3 is TGCAGTGCTAGAGATGTGGCTAGCGGGAGTTACGAGCAGTACTTC.

This clonotype has a count of ten or more. J is TRBJ2-1 and V is TRBV10-3, with TRBD2 matching 8 bases. CDR1 and CDR2 from the germline V gene are ENHRY and SYGVKD. With 3 bases clipped from V and 6 bases from J, the junction kept 4 bases outside the gene matches. This CDR3 comprises 14 residues. The CDR3 is CAISDSGTSNEQFF. The CDR3 DNA is TGTGCCATCAGTGATAGCGGGACAAGCAATGAGCAGTTCTTC.

The rearrangement links TRBV2 to TRBJ1-5, with D unclear. CDR1 and CDR2 from the germline V gene are SNHLY and FYNNEI. V gave up 3 bases and J gave up 8 bases, with 14 bases separating them. The CDR3 consists of 14 residues. The CDR3 here is CASSDLVGKEPQHF. CDR3 nucleotide sequence: TGTGCCAGCAGTGATTTGGTCGGAAAGGAGCCCCAGCATTTT. The full variable domain, rest sourced from reference TRBV2 and TRBJ1-5, is EPEVTQTPSHQVTQMGQEVILRCVPISNHLYFYWYRQILGQKVEFLVSFYNNEISEKSEIFDDQFSVERPDGSNFTLKIRSTKLEDSAMYFCASSDLVGKEPQHFGDGTRLSIL.

This clonotype was counted only a few times. This chain connects TRBV2 to TRBJ1-2, with D tentatively TRBD1 (5 bases). The CDR3 loop spans 13 amino acids. Germline V lookup: CDR1 SNHLY, CDR2 FYNNEI. The V end lost 6 bases, the J end lost 5 bases, and 13 bases lay between the germline ends. CDR3 nucleotide sequence: TGTGCCAGCAGCGCCAGGACATTTTATGGCTACACCTTC. The encoded protein is CASSARTFYGYTF.

To note about this clonotype: A much bigger clone sits one base away, suggesting this may be a read error. A read error is likely, as this CDR3 ends without the conserved phenylalanine or tryptophan. V gene TRBV7-9 combines with J gene TRBJ2-7, with 8 bases identical to TRBD1. The CDR3 is 14 residues long. Germline V lookup: CDR1 SEHNR, CDR2 FQNEAQ (reference sequence). Germline trimming cut 5 bases from V and 3 bases from J; bases unmatched to any gene: 6. As DNA, the CDR3 is TGTGCCAGCAGCGGGCGACAGGGGAACTACGAGCAGTACTTA. Translated, it gives CASSGRQGNYEQYL.